This T cell receptor (beta chain) comes out of a study of post-analysis software for immune sequencing data. As for the study in general: Clinical courses comprised relapsing-remitting, secondary progressive and progressive-relapsing multiple sclerosis.

CDR1 is SEHNR, CDR2 FQNEAQ, per germline (reference sequence). The CDR3 has 14 amino acids. The germline V and J ends were trimmed by 5 bases and 2 bases, with 13 bases remaining between them. General study findings and limits: There was significantly lower normalized Chao1 diversity in multiple sclerosis patients than in controls. F measure showed strong co-clustering of same-batch samples. Patients used about five TRBV segments, including TRBV5-6, TRBV5-1 and TRBV20-1, more often than controls.

Included in the TCR beta cDNA libraries were unique molecular identifiers. Yield was some 540,000 cDNA molecules from approximately 0.91 to 9.4 million T cells. TCRdb re-analysed the PCR reads in MiXCR, keeping a single row per CDR3 protein. The table shows 740,000 or so distinct CDR3 sequences, with under 70% occurring only once. Remarks on this clonotype: What it recognizes is unknown.

Sequenced input: blood. This clonotype was sampled from a girl between 10 and 17 years old with multiple sclerosis. The chain links TRBV7-9 to TRBJ2-7; D not certain. As DNA, the CDR3 is TGTGCCAGCAGCCTCTCTTTGGGTGCCTACGAGCAGTACTTC. As protein: CASSLSLGAYEQYF.